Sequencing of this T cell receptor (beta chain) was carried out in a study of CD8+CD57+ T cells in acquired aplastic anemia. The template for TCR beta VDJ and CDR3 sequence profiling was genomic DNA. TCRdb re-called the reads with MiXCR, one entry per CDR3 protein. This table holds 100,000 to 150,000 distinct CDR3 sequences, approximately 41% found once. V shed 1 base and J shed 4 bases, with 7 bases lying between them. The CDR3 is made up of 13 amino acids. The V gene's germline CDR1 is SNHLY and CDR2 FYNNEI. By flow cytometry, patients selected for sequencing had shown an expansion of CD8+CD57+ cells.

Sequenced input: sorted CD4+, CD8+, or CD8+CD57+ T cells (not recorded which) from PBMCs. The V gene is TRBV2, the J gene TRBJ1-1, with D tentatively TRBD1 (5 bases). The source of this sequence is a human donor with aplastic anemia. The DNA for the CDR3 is TGTGCCAGCAGTGAAGTGAGGGGCACTGAAGCTTTCTTT. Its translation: CASSEVRGTEAFF.